Listed below are T cell receptor beta chains from one sample, sequenced in a study of technical replicates of blood from a few donors. The data were produced by immunoSEQ multiplex PCR, yet TCRdb's version contains in-frame clones alone and is incomplete. The sample records nearly 80,000 clones, about nine tenths being singletons. Sequencing input: T cells isolated from PBMCs. The receptors come from a human donor in good health. The CDR3 runs from the conserved cysteine through the conserved F or W. A D gene is named only where the DNA matches it firmly.

>TRBJ2-7|TRBD2|16|TRBV29-1
TGCAGCGTCCCCACCGGGACTAGCGGGCCGGGCTACGAGCAGTACTTC
CSVPTGTSGPGYEQYF
>TRBJ2-1|TRBD2|16|TRBV9
TGTGCCAGCAGCGTAGCTAGCGGAGGCTCCTACAATGAGCAGTTCTTC
CASSVASGGSYNEQFF
>TRBJ2-1|TRBD2|13|TRBV4-1
TGCGCCAGCAGTGGACTAGTATACAATGAGCAGTTCTTC
CASSGLVYNEQFF
>TRBJ2-1|TRBD2|14|TRBV18
TGTGCCAGCTCACTAGCGGGAGGGTGGAATGAGCAGTTCTTC
CASSLAGGWNEQFF
>TRBJ2-3|TRBD2|16|TRBV4-2
TGTGCCAGCAGCCAGGGACTAGCGGGGAGCACAGATACGCAGTATTTT
CASSQGLAGSTDTQYF
>TRBJ2-5|TRBD2|15|TRBV7-6
TGTGCCAGCAGCCCCTTCAGCGGGGCCCAAGAGACCCAGTACTTC
CASSPFSGAQETQYF
>TRBJ1-3|TRBD1|14|TRBV28
TGTGCCAGTAAGGGACAGTTAAACGGAAACACCATATATTTT
CASKGQLNGNTIYF
>TRBJ1-2|TRBD1|15|TRBV30
TGTGCCTGGAGCGCGCCTCCGGGACAGGGTCATGGCTACACCTTC
CAWSAPPGQGHGYTF
>TRBJ1-5|NA|15|TRBV10-3
TGTGCCATCAGTGAGTCACGGGGGAGCAATCAGCCCCAGCATTTT
CAISESRGSNQPQHF
>TRBJ2-3|NA|14|TRBV11-3
TGTGCCAGCAGCTTAAATCCACTCACAGATACGCAGTATTTT
CASSLNPLTDTQYF